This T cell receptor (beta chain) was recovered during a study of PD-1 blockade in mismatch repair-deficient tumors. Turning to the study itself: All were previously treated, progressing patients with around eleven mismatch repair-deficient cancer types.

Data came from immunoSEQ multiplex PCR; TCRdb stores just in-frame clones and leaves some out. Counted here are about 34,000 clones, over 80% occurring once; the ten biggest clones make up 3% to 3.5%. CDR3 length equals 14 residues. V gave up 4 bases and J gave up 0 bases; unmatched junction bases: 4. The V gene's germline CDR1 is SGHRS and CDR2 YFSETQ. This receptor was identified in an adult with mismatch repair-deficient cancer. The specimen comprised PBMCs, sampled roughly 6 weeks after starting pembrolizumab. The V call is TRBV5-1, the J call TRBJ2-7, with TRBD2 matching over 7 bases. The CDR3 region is CASSASGNSYEQYF. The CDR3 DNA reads TGCGCCAGCAGCGCCAGCGGGAACTCCTACGAGCAGTACTTC. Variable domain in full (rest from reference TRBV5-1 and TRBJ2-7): KAGVTQTPRYLIKTRGQQVTLSCSPISGHRSVSWYQQTPGQGLQFLFEYFSETQRNKGNFPGRFSGRQFSNSRSEMNVSTLELGDSALYLCASSASGNSYEQYFGPGTRLTVT.